Following are 11 T cell receptor beta chains from one sample sequenced in a study of blood T cells in healthy people across ages. Then a second PCR, running about 6 to 12 cycles, was carried out with a sample-barcoded 5' primer and a J-beta primer mix. A single record per CDR3 protein comes from TCRdb applying MiXCR to the 5' RACE reads. The repertoire consists of 600,000 to 1,000,000 distinct CDR3 sequences, with roughly 64% occurring once and the leading ten covering around 20%. The source material was blood. The receptors originated from a man aged 30 to 45 in good health.

This clonotype came up a few times. This chain links TRBV12-3 or TRBV12-4 with TRBJ2-7, with TRBD1 matching over 7 bases. Trimming took 6 bases from V and 5 from J; bases not matched to a gene: 10. There are 14 residues in the CDR3. In nucleotides, the CDR3 is TGTGCCAGCAGGTGGGCGGACAGGAACCACGAGCAGTACTTC. Protein product: CASRWADRNHEQYF.

This clonotype was detected only once. This chain uses TRBV20-1 with TRBJ2-5; 9 nucleotides match TRBD2. This CDR3 comprises 15 residues. Germline V gives CDR1 DFQATT, CDR2 SNEGSKA (reference sequence). Losses at the gene ends were 5 bases for V and 4 bases for J; bases not matched to a gene: 11. CDR3 in amino acids: CSAETASGARETQYF. CDR3 nucleotide sequence: TGCAGTGCTGAGACGGCTAGCGGGGCACGAGAGACCCAGTACTTC.

The table lists this clonotype with a few counts. The V and J genes are TRBV6-2 or TRBV6-3 and TRBJ2-3, with D maybe TRBD2 (6 bases). V was pared by 7 bases and J by 6 bases, with 14 bases between. This CDR3 has 13 amino acids. Per the germline V gene, CDR1 is MNHEY and CDR2 is SVGEGT. This CDR3 reads CASKAAGSDTQYF. CDR3 nucleotides: TGTGCCAGCAAGGCGGCGGGATCGGATACGCAGTATTTT.

This clonotype was detected ten times or more. V is TRBV3-1 and J is TRBJ1-1; no reliable D call. CDR3 size: 11 residues. Germline V gene sequence: CDR1 LGHDT, CDR2 YNNKEL (reference sequence). With 2 bases removed from V and 10 bases from J, the gap between germline ends came to 8 bases. The CDR3 coding sequence is TGTGCCAGCAGCCAAAGGCAAGCAGCTTTCTTT. This translates into CASSQRQAAFF.

In this sample, this clonotype turned up a few times. This chain joins TRBV7-2 and TRBJ2-7, with D hard to call. The DNA matches TRBJ2-5 better at its end, which makes the J call doubtful. CDR3 length equals 13 residues. Germline V gene data show CDR1 as SGHTA and CDR2 as FQGNSA. The CDR3 region has the DNA TGTGCCAGCAGCTTGACTTATTGGGAGACCCAGTACTTC. This translates into CASSLTYWETQYF.

The V gene is TRBV4-2, the J gene TRBJ2-5, with a possible D match to TRBD2 (6 bases). CDR3 length: 16 residues. Germline CDR1 and CDR2: LGHNA and YNFKEQ. Trimming shortened V by 1 base and J by 2 bases, and 14 bases separated the two germline ends. The CDR3 protein is CASSQVASSVQETQYF. Written as DNA, the CDR3 is TGTGCCAGCAGCCAAGTGGCTTCTAGCGTACAAGAGACCCAGTACTTC.

Here the CDR3 DNA reads TGTGCCACCAGCAGAGTTAGGGCCGATCAGCCCCAGCATTTT. Its protein is CATSRVRADQPQHF. V and J are TRBV15 and TRBJ1-5; D not resolved. Germline V CDR1 and CDR2: LNHNV, YYDKDF (reference sequence). This CDR3 has 14 amino acids. The V gene lost 1 base and the J gene lost 5 bases, with 9 bases spanning the gap. The full variable domain, in which reference TRBV15 and TRBJ1-5 provide the parts outside the CDR3, is DAMVIQNPRYQVTQFGKPVTLSCSQTLNHNVMYWYQQKSSQAPKLLFHYYDKDFNNEADTPDNFQSRRPNTSFCFLDIRSPGLGDTAMYLCATSRVRADQPQHFGDGTRLSIL.

V and J are TRBV7-6 and TRBJ1-1; TRBD1 agrees at 10 bases. The J segment lost 5 bases and the V segment lost 5 bases, leaving 5 bases of the junction unmatched. Germline V gene sequence: CDR1 SGHVS, CDR2 FNYEAQ. The CDR3 sequence is 14 residues long. This CDR3 is CASSPGTGVTEAFF. In DNA, the CDR3 is TGTGCCAGCAGCCCCGGGACAGGGGTGACTGAAGCTTTCTTT.

The chain links TRBV27 to TRBJ2-7; D is ambiguous. With 6 bases removed from V and 4 bases from J, the gap between germline ends came to 16 bases. The CDR3 has 14 residues. CDR1 MNHEY and CDR2 SMNVEV come from the germline V gene (reference sequence). The CDR3: CASSQWATEYEQYF. The CDR3, as DNA: TGTGCCAGCAGCCAGTGGGCCACGGAATACGAGCAGTACTTC.

A word on this clonotype: At one of its ends the junction is not consistent with the germline gene, which may arise from a read error. V and J are TRBV5-1 and TRBJ2-1, with TRBD2 as a possible D gene (5 bases). The V gene's germline CDR1 is SGHRS and CDR2 YFSETQ. The CDR3 extends over 15 amino acids. CDR3 bases: TGCCCCAGCAGACAAGGACGGGAACCTAACAATGAGCAGTTCTTC. It codes for CPSRQGREPNNEQFF.

The rearrangement uses TRBV5-5 and TRBJ2-5; D gene uncertain. The end of the DNA fits TRBJ2-7 better, so the J call may be wrong. CDR1 is SGHKS and CDR2 is YYEKEE in the germline V gene (reference sequence). The length of the CDR3 is 12 residues. CDR3 protein: CASSTPADEQYF. The DNA for the CDR3 is TGTGCCAGCAGCACCCCTGCAGACGAGCAGTACTTC.